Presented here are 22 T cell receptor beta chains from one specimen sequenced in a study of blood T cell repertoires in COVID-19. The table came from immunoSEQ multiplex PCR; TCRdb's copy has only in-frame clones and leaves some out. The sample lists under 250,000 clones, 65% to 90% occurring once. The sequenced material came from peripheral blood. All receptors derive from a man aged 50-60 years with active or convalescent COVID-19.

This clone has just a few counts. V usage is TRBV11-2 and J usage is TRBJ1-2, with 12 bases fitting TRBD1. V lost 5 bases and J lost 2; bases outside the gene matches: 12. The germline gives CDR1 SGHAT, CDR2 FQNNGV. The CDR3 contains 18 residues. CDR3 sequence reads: CASSALGTGGAGNYGYTF. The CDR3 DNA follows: TGTGCCAGCAGCGCATTAGGGACAGGGGGCGCCGGGAACTATGGCTACACCTTC.

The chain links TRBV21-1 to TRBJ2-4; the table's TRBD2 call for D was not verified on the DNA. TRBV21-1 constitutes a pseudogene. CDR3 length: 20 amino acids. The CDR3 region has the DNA TGTGCCAGCAGCAAAGAGGGAGAGGGATTCTCGTCCTTAGCCAAAAACATTCAGTACTTC. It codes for CASSKEGEGFSSLAKNIQYF.

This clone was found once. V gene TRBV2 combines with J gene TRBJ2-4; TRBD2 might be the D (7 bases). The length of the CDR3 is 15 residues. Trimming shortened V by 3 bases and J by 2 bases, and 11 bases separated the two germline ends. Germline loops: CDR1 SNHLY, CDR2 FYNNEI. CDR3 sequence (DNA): TGTGCCAGCAGTGATCTCGGGGGGCCCAAAAACATTCAGTACTTC. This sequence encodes CASSDLGGPKNIQYF.

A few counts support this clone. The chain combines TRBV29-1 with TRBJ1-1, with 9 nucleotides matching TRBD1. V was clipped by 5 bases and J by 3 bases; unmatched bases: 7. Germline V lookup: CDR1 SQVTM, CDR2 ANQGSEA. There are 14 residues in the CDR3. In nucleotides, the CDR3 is TGCAGCGTTACGGGACAGGGAGGATACACTGAAGCTTTCTTT. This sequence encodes CSVTGQGGYTEAFF. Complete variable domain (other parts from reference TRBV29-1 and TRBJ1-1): SAVISQKPSRDICQRGTSLTIQCQVDSQVTMMFWYRQQPGQSLTLIATANQGSEATYESGFVIDKFPISRPNLTFSTLTVSNMSPEDSSIYLCSVTGQGGYTEAFFGQGTRLTVV.

The CDR3 sequence is CASSRRQGARNYGYTF. The CDR3 DNA reads TGTGCCAGCAGTCGACGACAGGGGGCGCGGAACTATGGCTACACCTTC. The genes are TRBV6-6 and TRBJ1-2; the match to TRBD1 covers 10 bases. This CDR3 is built from 16 residues. V lost 5 bases to trimming and J lost 2 bases; unmatched junction nucleotides: 8. Germline lookup yields CDR1 MNHNY and CDR2 SVGAGI (reference sequence).

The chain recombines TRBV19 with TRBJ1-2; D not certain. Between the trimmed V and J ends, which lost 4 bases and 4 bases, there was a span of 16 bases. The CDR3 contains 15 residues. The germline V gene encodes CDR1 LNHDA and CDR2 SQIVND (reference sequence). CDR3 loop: CASSTTGVSAYGYTF. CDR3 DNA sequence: TGTGCCAGTAGTACCACCGGGGTTAGTGCCTATGGCTACACCTTC.

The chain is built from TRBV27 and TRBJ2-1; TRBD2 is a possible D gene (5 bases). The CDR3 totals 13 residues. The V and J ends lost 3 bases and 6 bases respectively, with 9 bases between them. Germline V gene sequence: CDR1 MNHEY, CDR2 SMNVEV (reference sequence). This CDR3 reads CASSFASLNEQFF. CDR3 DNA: TGTGCCAGCAGTTTTGCTAGCCTCAATGAGCAGTTCTTC.

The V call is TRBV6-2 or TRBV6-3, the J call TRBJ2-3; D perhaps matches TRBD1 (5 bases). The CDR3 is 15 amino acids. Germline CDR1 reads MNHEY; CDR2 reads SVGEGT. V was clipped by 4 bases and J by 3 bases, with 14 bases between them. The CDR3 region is CASSWVAGRTDTQYF. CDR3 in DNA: TGTGCCAGCAGTTGGGTGGCAGGGCGGACAGATACGCAGTATTTT.

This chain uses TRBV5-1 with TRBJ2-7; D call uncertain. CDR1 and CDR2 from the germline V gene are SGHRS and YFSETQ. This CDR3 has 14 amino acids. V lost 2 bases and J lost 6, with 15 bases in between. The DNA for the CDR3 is TGCGCCAGCAGCTTCGAATCTCGAGACTCCGAGCAGTACTTC. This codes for CASSFESRDSEQYF.

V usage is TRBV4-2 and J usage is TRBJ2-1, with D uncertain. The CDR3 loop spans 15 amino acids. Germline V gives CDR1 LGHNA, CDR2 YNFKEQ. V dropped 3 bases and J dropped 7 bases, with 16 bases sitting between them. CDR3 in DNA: TGTGCCAGCAGCCAGGAGCAGTCGGTACAAAATGAGCAGTTCTTC. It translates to CASSQEQSVQNEQFF.

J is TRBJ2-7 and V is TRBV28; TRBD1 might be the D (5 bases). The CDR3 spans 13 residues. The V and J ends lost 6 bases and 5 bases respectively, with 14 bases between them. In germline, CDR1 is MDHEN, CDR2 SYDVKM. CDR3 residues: CASRFQGSDEQYF. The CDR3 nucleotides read TGTGCCAGCAGGTTCCAGGGTTCGGACGAGCAGTACTTC. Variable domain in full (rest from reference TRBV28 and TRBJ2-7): DVKVTQSSRYLVKRTGEKVFLECVQDMDHENMFWYRQDPGLGLRLIYFSYDVKMKEKGDIPEGYSVSREKKERFSLILESASTNQTSMYLCASRFQGSDEQYFGPGTRLTVT.

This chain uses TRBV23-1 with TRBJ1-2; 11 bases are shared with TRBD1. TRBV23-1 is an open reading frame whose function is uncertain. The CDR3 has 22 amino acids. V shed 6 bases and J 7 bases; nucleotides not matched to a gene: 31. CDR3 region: CASRETGTGGTDQIGLALGYTF. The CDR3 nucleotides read TGCGCCAGCAGGGAGACTGGGACAGGGGGAACGGATCAAATAGGGTTGGCCCTTGGCTACACCTTC.

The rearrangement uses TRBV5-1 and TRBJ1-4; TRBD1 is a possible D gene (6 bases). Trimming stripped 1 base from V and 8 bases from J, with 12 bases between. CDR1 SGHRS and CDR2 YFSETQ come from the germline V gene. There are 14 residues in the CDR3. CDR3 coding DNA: TGCGCCAGCAGCTTGAAACAGGGTGAGGAAAAACTGTTTTTT. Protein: CASSLKQGEEKLFF. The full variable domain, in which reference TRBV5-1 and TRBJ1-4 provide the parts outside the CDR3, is KAGVTQTPRYLIKTRGQQVTLSCSPISGHRSVSWYQQTPGQGLQFLFEYFSETQRNKGNFPGRFSGRQFSNSRSEMNVSTLELGDSALYLCASSLKQGEEKLFFGSGTQLSVL.

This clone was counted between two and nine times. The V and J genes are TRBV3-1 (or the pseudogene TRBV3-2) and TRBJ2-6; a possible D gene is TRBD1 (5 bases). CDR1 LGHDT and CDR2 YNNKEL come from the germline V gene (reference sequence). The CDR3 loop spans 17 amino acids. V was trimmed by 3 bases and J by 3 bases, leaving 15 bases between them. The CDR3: CASSQGREKDGANVLTF. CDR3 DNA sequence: TGTGCCAGCAGCCAGGGCAGGGAAAAGGATGGGGCCAACGTCCTGACTTTC.

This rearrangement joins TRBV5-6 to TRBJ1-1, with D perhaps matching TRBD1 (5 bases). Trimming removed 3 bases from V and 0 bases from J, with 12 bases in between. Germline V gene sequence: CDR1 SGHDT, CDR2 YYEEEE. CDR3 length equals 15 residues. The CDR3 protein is CASSSQQEMNTEAFF. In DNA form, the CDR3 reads TGTGCCAGCAGCTCACAACAGGAGATGAACACTGAAGCTTTCTTT.

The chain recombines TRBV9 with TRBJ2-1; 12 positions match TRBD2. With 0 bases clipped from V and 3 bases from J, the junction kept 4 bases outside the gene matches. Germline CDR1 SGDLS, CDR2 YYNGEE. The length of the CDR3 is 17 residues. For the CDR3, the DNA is TGTGCCAGCAGCGTAGATCTAGCGGGGGGGCTCTACAATGAGCAGTTCTTC. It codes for CASSVDLAGGLYNEQFF.

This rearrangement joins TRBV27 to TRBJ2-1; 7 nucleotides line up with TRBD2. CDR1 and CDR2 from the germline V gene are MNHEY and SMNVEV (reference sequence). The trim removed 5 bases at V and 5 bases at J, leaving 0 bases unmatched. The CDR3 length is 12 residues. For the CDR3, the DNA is TGTGCCAGCAGTGGACTAGACAATGAGCAGTTCTTC. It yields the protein CASSGLDNEQFF.

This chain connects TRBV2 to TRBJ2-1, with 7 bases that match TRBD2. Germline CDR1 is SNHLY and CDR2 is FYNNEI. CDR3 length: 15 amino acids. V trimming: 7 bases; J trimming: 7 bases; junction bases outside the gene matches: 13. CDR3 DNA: TGTGCCAGCACCGGGGGGTGGGGATCCGGGAATGAGCAGTTCTTC. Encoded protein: CASTGGWGSGNEQFF. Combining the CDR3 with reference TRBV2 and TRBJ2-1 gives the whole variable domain EPEVTQTPSHQVTQMGQEVILRCVPISNHLYFYWYRQILGQKVEFLVSFYNNEISEKSEIFDDQFSVERPDGSNFTLKIRSTKLEDSAMYFCASTGGWGSGNEQFFGPGTRLTVL.

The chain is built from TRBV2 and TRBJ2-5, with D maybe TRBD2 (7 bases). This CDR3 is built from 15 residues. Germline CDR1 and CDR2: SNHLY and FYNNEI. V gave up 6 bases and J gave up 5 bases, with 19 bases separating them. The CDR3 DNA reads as TGTGCCAGCAGCCGCCGTGGAGGGAGGGGGGAGACCCAGTACTTC. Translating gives CASSRRGGRGETQYF.

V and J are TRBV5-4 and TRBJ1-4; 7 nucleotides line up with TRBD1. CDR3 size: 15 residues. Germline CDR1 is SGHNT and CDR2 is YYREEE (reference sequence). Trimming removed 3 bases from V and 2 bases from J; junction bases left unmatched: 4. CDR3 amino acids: CASSSDRLTNEKLFF. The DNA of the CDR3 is TGTGCCAGCAGCTCGGACAGGCTCACTAATGAAAAACTGTTTTTT.

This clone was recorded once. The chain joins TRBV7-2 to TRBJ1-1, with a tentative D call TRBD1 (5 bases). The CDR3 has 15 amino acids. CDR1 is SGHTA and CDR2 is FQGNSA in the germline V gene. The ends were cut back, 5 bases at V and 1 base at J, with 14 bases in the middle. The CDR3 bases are TGTGCCAGCAGCCCCCCAGGGATGGGGAACACTGAAGCTTTCTTT. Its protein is CASSPPGMGNTEAFF.

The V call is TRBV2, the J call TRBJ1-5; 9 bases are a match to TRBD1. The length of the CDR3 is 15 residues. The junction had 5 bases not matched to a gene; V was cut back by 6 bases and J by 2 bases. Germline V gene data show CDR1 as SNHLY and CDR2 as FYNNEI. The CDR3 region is CASRNTGGGNQPQHF. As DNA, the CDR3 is TGTGCCAGCAGGAATACAGGGGGCGGCAATCAGCCCCAGCATTTT.